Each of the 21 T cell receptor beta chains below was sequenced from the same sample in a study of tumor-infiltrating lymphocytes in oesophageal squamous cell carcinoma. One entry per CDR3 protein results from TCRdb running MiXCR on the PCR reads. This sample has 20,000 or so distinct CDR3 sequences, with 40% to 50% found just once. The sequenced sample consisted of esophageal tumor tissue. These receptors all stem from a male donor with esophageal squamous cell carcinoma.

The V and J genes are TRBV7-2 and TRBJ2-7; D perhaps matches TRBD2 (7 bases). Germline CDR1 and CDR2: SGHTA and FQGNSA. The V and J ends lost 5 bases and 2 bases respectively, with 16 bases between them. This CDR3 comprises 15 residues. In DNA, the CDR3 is TGTGCCAGCAGCCCAGGGGTAGGACTAGCCTACGAGCAGTACTTC. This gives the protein CASSPGVGLAYEQYF.

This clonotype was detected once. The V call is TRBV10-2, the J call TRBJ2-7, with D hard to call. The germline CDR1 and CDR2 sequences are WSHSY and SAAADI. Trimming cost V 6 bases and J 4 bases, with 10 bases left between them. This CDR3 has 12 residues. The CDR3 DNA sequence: TGCGCCAGCAGAGACTCCTTATACGAGCAGTACTTC. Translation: CASRDSLYEQYF.

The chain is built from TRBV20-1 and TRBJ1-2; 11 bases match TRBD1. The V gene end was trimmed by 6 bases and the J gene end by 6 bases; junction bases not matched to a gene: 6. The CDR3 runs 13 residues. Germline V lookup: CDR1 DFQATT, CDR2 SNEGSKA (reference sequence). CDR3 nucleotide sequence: TGCAGTGCCAAAGGACAGGGGGCTGATGGCTACACCTTC. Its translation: CSAKGQGADGYTF.

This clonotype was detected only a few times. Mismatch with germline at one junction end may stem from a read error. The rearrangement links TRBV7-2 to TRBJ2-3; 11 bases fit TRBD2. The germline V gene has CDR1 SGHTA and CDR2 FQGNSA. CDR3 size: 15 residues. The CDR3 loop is CASSRNSGRGYEQYF. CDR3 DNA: TGTGCCAGCAGCCGCAATAGCGGGAGGGGGTACGAGCAGTACTTT.

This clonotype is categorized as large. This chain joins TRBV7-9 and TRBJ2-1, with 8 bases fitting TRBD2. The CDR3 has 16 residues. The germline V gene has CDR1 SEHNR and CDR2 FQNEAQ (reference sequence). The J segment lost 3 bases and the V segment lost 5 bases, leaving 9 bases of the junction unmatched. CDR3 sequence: CASSQIGGGFYNEQFF. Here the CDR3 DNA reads TGTGCCAGCAGCCAGATCGGCGGGGGGTTCTACAATGAGCAGTTCTTC.

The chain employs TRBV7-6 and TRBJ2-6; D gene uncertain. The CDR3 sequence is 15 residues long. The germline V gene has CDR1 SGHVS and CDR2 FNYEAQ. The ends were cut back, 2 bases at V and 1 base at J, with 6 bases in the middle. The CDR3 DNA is TGTGCCAGCAGCTTAACGAATTCTGGGGCCAACGTCCTGACTTTC. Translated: CASSLTNSGANVLTF.

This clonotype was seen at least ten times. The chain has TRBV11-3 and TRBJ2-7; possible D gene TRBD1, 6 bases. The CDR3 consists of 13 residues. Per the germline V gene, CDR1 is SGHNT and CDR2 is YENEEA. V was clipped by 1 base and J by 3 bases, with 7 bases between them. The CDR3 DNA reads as TGTGCCAGCAGCTTAGCAGGGGACTACGAGCAGTACTTC. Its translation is CASSLAGDYEQYF.

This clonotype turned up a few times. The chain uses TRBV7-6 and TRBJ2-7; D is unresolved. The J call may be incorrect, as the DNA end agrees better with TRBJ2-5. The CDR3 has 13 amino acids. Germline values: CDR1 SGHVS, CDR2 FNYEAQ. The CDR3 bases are TGTGCCAGCAGTAGTGAGCTGGTTGAGACCCAGTACTTC. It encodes CASSSELVETQYF.

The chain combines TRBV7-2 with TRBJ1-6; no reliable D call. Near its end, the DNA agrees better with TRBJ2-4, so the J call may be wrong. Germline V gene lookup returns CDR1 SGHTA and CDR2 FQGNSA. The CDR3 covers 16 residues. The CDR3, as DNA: TGTGCCAGCAGCCCGCCCGCAAATCTCGCCAAAAACATTCAGTACTTC. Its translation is CASSPPANLAKNIQYF.

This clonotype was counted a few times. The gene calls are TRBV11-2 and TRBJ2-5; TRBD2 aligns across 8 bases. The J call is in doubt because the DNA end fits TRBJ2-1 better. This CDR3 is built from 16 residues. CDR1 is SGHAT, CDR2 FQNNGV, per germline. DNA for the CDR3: TGTGCCAGCAGCCGGCGGGGGAGCGGGGGCTACAATGAGCAGTTCTTC. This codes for CASSRRGSGGYNEQFF.

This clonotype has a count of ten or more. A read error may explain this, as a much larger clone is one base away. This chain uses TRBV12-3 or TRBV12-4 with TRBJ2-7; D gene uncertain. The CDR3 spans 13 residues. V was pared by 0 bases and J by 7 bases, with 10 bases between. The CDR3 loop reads CASSLAYSGEQYF. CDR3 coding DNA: TGTGCCAGCAGTTTAGCATACTCAGGTGAGCAGTACTTC.

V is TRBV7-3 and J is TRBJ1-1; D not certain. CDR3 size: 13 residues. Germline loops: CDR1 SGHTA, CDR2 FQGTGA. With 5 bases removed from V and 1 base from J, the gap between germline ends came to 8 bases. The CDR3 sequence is CASSATRNTEAFF. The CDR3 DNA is TGTGCCAGCAGCGCTACAAGGAACACTGAAGCTTTCTTT.

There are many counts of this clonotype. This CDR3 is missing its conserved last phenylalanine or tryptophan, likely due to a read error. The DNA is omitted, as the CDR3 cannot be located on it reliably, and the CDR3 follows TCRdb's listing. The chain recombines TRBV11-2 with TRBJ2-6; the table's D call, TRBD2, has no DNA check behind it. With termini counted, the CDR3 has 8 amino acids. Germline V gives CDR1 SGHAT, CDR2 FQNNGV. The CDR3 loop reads CASSLAAS.

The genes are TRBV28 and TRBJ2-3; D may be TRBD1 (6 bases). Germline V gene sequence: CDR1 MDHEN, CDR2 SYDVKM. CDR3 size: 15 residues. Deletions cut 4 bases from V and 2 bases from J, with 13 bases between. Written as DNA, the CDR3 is TGTGCCAGCAGTTCCGGGACGGGACACACAGATACGCAGTATTTT. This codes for CASSSGTGHTDTQYF.

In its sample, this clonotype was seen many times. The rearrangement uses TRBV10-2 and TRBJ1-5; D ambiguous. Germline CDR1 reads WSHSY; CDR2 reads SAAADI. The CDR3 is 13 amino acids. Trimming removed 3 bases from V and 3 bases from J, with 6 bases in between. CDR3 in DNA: TGCGCCAGCAGTGACAGAAACAATCAGCCCCAGCATTTT. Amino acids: CASSDRNNQPQHF.

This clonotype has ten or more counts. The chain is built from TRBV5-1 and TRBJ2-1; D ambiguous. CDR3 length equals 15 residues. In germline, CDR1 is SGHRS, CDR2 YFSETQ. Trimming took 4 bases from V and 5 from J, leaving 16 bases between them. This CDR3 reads CASSPGDSRDNEQFF. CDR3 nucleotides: TGCGCCAGCAGCCCCGGAGATTCCCGGGACAATGAGCAGTTCTTC.

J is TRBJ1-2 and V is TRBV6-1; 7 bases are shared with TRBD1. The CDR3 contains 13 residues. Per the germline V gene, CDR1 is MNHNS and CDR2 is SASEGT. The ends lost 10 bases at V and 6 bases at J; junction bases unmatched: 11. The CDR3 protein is CATQQGPSNGYTF. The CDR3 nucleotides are TGTGCCACCCAACAGGGGCCCTCGAATGGCTACACCTTC.

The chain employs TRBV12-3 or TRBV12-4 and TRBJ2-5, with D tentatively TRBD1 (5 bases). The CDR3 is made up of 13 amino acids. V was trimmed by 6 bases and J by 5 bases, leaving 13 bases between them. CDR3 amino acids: CASSLSPGETQYF. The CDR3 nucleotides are TGTGCCAGCAGCCTATCCCCAGGGGAGACCCAGTACTTC.

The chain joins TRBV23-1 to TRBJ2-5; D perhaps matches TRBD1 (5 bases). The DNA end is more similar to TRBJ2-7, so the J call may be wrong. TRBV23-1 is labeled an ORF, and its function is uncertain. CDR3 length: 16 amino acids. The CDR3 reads CASSHAPRVPSYEQYF. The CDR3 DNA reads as TGCGCCAGCAGTCACGCCCCCAGGGTCCCCTCCTACGAGCAGTACTTC.

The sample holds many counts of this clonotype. In DNA form, the CDR3 reads TGTGCCAGTAGGCCGGGACAGGGGGAGCCTGAAGCTTTCTTT. Translating it yields CASRPGQGEPEAFF. This chain connects TRBV19 to TRBJ1-1, with TRBD1 matching over 11 bases. The germline gives CDR1 LNHDA, CDR2 SQIVND (reference sequence). V lost 6 bases, J lost 6 bases, and 6 bases stayed unmatched. CDR3 length: 14 amino acids.

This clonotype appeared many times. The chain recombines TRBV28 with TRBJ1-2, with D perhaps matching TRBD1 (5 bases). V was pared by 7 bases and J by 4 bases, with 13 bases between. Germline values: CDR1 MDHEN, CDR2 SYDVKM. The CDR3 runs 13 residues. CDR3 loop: CASTSPGGYGYTF. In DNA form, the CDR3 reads TGTGCCAGCACCTCCCCTGGGGGCTATGGCTACACCTTC.